This T cell receptor (beta chain) is drawn from a study of blood T cell repertoires in COVID-19. Assay: immunoSEQ multiplex PCR; the TCRdb copy retains only in-frame clones and omits some. The sample includes 400,000 to 450,000 clones, around 87% of them seen just once. V lost 4 bases to trimming and J lost 1 base, with 7 bases between them. Germline CDR1 and CDR2: LNHDA and SQIVND (reference sequence). The CDR3 consists of 14 residues. The receptor was isolated from a man aged 30 to 45 who had recovered from COVID-19. Material: PBMCs or T cells enriched from blood (not recorded which). The chain uses TRBV19 and TRBJ2-2, with D perhaps TRBD1 (5 bases). The CDR3 nucleotides read TGTGCCAGTAGTACTGGACAGAACACCGGGGAGCTGTTTTTT. Protein: CASSTGQNTGELFF.